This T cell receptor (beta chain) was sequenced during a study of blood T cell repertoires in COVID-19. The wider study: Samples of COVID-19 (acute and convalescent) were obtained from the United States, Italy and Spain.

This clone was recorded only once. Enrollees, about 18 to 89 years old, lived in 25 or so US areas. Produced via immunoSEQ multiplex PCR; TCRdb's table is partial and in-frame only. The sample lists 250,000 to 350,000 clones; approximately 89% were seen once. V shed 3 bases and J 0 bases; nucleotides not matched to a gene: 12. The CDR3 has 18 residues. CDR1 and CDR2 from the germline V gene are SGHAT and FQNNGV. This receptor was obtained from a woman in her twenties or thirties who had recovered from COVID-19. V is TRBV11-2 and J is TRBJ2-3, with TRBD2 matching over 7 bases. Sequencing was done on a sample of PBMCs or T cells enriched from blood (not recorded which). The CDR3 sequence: CASSFGITRRGSTDTQYF. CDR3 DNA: TGTGCCAGCAGCTTCGGTATCACCCGGCGGGGGAGCACAGATACGCAGTATTTT. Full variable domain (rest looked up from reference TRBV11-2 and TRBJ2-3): EAGVAQSPRYKIIEKRQSVAFWCNPISGHATLYWYQQILGQGPKLLIQFQNNGVVDDSQLPKDRFSAERLKGVDSTLKIQPAKLEDSAVYLCASSFGITRRGSTDTQYFGPGTRLTVL.